The clone carrying this TCR beta chain has ten or more counts. Its antigen is unknown. Patients picked for sequencing had shown CD8+CD57+ cell expansion detected by flow cytometry. The entry originates in a study of CD8+CD57+ T cells in acquired aplastic anemia. Study information: On average, sorted CD4+ and CD8+ cells gave 2.5 to 4 ug of DNA.

General study results and limits: Patients did not significantly differ from controls in CD8+ Simpson's diversity. Patients had twenty-nine CD8+ CDR3 sequences in common with controls (the shared set).

Profiling of TCR beta VDJ combinations and CDR3 sequences used genomic DNA as template. TCRdb re-called the reads through MiXCR, storing one row per CDR3 protein. The table lists some 160,000 distinct CDR3 sequences, roughly 48% of them singletons. V was clipped by 9 bases and J by 3 bases; unmatched bases: 0. The CDR3 is 12 residues long. The germline gives CDR1 SNHLY, CDR2 FYNNEI. The origin of this receptor is a human donor with aplastic anemia. This chain joins TRBV2 and TRBJ2-2, with 8 bases matching TRBD2. The sample consisted of sorted CD4+, CD8+, or CD8+CD57+ T cells (not recorded which) from PBMCs. In DNA form, the CDR3 reads TGTGCCAGAGCGGGAGACACCGGGGAGCTGTTTTTT. This translates into CARAGDTGELFF.